This TCR beta chain was identified in a study of T cell responses to AZD1222 COVID-19 vaccine. General observations from the study: There were vaccine-associated CD4 TCRs across spike, dominant at 160-218 and 743-854. The reported proportion of spike-specific TCRs targeting unmutated variant regions was nearly half. Sampling captured repertoires only after the peak T cell response. Baseline antibody screening turned up just a handful of seropositive AZD1222 recipients.

The table came from immunoSEQ multiplex PCR; TCRdb's copy has only in-frame clones and leaves some out. Of approximately 100,000 clones in the sample, around nine tenths were seen once. The count of this clone is one. Its antigen is currently unknown. CDR3 length: 16 amino acids. The V gene's germline CDR1 is SGHVS and CDR2 FQNEAQ. Between the trimmed V and J ends, which lost 1 base and 6 bases, there was a span of 16 bases. The source material was peripheral blood, sampled 28 days after the second dose of the MenACWY control vaccine. This TCR derives from an adult who received the MenACWY meningococcal vaccine as a control. V is TRBV7-8 and J is TRBJ1-5; weak D call: TRBD1 (5 bases). CDR3 in amino acids: CASSLEAGPLGQPQHF. For the CDR3, the DNA is TGTGCCAGCAGCTTAGAGGCAGGGCCCCTCGGTCAGCCCCAGCATTTT.